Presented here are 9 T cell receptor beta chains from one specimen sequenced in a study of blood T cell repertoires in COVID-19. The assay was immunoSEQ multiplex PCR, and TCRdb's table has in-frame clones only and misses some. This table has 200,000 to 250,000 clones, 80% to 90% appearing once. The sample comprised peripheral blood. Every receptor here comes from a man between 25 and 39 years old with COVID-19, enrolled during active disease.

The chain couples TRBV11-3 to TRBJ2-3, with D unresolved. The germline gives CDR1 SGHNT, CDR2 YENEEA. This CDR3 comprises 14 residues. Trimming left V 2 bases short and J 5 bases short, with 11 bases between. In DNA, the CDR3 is TGTGCCAGCAGCTTAAACAGTAGGAAAGATACGCAGTATTTT. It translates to CASSLNSRKDTQYF.

The CDR3 bases are TGTGCCAGCAGCTACAGTGACACTGAAGCTTTCTTT. Its translation is CASSYSDTEAFF. V usage is TRBV11-3 and J usage is TRBJ1-1; unclear D gene. The germline gives CDR1 SGHNT, CDR2 YENEEA. V dropped 4 bases and J dropped 3 bases, with 6 bases sitting between them. The CDR3 totals 12 residues.

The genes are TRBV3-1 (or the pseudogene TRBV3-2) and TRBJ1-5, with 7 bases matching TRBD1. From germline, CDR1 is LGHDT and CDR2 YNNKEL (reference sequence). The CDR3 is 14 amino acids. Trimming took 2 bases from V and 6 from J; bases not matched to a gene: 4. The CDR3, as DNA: TGTGCCAGCAGCCAAAACAGGGGCAGTCAGCCCCAGCATTTT. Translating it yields CASSQNRGSQPQHF.

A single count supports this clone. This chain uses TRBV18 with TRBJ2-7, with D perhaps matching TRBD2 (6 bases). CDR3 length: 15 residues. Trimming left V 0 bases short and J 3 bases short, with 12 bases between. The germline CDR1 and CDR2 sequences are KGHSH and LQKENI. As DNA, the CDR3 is TGTGCCAGCTCACCACCGGGACTGGGGGGCTACGAGCAGTACTTC. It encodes CASSPPGLGGYEQYF.

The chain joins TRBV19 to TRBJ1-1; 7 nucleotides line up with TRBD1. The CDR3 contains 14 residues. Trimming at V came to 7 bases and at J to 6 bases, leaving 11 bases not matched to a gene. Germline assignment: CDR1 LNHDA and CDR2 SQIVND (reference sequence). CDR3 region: CASNFWGQRSEAFF. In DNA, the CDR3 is TGTGCCAGTAATTTTTGGGGACAGAGGTCTGAAGCTTTCTTT.

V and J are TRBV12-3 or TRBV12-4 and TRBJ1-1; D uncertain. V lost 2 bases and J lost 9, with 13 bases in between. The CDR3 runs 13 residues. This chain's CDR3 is CASSLRNYIKAFF. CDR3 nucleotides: TGTGCCAGCAGTTTAAGGAACTATATTAAAGCTTTCTTT.

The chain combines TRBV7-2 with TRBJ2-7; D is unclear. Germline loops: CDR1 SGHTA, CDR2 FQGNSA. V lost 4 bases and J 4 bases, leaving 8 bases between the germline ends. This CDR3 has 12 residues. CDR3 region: CASSSVGYEQYF. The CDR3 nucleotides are TGTGCCAGCAGCTCCGTCGGGTACGAGCAGTACTTC.

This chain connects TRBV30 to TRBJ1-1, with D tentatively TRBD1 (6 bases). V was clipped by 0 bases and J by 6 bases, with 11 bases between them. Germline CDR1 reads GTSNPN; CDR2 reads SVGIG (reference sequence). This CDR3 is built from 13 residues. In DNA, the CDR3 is TGTGCCTGGAGTGTCGGGGGGCGGGCTGAAGCTTTCTTT. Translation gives CAWSVGGRAEAFF.

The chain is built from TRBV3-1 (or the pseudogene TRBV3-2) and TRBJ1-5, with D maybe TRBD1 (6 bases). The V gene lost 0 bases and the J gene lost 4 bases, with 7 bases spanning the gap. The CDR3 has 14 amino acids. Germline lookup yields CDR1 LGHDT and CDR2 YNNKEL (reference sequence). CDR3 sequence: CASSQDTGNQPQHF. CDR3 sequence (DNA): TGTGCCAGCAGCCAAGATACAGGGAATCAGCCCCAGCATTTT.